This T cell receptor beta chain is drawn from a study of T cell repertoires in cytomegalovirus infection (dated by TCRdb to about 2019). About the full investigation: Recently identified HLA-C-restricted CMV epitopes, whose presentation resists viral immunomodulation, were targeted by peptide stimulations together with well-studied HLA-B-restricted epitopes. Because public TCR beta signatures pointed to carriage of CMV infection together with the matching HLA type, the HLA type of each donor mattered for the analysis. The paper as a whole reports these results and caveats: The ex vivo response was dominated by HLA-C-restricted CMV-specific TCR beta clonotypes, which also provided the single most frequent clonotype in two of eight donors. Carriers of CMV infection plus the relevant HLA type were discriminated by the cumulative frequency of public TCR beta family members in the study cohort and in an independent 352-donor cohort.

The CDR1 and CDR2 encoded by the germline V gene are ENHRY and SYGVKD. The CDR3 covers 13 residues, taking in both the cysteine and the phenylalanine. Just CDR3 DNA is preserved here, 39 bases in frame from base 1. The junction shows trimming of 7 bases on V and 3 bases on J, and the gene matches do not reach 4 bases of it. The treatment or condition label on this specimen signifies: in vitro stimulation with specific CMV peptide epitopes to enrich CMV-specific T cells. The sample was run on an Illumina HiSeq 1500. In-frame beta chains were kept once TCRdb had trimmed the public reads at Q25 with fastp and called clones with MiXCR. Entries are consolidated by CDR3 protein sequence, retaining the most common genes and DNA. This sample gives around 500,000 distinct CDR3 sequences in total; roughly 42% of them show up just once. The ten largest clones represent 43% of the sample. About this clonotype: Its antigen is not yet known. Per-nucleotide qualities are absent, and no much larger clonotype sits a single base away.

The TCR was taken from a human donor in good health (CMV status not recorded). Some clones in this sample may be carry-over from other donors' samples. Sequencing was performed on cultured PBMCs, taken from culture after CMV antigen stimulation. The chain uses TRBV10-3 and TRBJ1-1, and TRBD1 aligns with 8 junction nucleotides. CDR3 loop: CAIIGQGDTEAFF. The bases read TGTGCCATCATTGGACAGGGAGACACTGAAGCTTTCTTT.